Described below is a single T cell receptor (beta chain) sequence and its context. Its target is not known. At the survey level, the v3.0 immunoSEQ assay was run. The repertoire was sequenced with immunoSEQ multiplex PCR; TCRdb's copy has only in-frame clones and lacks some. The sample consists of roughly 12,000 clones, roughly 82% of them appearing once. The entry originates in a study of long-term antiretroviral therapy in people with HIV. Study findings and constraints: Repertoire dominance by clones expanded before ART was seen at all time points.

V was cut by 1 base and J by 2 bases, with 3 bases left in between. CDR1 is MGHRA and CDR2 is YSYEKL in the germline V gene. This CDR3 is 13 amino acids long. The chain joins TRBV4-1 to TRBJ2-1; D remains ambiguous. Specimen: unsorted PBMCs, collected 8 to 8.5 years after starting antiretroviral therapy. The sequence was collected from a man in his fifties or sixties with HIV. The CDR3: CASSQGPYNEQFF. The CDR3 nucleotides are TGCGCCAGCAGCCAAGGGCCCTACAATGAGCAGTTCTTC.